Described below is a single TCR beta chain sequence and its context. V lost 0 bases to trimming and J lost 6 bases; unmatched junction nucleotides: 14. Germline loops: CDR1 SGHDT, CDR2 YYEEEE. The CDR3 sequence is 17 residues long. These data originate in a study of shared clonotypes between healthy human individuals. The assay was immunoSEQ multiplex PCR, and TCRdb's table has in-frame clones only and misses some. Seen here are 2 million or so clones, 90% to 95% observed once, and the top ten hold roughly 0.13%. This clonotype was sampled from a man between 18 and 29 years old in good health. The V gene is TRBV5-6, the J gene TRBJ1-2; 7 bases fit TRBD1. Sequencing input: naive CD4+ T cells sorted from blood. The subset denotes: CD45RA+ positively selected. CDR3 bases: TGTGCCAGCAGCTTGGGGACGACAGGGTTGGTTGGGGATGGCTACACCTTC. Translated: CASSLGTTGLVGDGYTF.